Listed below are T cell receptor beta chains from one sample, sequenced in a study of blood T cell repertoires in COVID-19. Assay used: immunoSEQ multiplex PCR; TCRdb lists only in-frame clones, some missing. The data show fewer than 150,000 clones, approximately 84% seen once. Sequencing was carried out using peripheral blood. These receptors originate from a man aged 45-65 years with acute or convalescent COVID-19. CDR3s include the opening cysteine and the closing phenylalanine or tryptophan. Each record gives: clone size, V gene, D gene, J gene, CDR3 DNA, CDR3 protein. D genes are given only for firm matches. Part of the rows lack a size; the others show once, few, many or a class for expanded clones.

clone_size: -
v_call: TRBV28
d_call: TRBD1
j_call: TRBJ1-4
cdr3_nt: TGTGCCAGCAGTTTAGACAGGGTTAGAAGTGAAAAACTGTTTTTT
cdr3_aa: CASSLDRVRSEKLFF

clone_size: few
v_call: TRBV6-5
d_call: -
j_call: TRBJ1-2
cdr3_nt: TGTGCCAGCAGTTACTCGAAGGGCCCGGCGGGGGGCTACACCTTC
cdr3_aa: CASSYSKGPAGGYTF

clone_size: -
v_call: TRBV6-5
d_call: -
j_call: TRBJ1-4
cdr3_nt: TGTGCCACCGCGGGGGGGAATGAAAAACTGTTTTTT
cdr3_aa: CATAGGNEKLFF

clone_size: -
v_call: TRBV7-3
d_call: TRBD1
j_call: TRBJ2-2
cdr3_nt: TGTGCCAGCAGCTTAATAACAGGGGACACCGGGGAGCTGTTTTTT
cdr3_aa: CASSLITGDTGELFF

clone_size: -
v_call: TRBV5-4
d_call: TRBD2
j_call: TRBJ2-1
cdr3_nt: TGTGCCAGCAGCTCGACTAGCGACCCCTACAATGAGCAGTTCTTC
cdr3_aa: CASSSTSDPYNEQFF

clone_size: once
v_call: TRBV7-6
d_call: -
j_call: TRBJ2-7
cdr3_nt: TGTGCCAGCAGCTTAGCCCCGGGCTACGAGCAGTACTTC
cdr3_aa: CASSLAPGYEQYF

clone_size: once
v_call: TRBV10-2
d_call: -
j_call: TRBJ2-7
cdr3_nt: TGCGCCAGCAGTAAACAGCTAGGGGTCTACGAGCAGTACTTC
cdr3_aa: CASSKQLGVYEQYF

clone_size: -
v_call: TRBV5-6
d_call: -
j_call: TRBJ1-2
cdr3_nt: TGTGCCAGCAGCTTGGAACAGTTTAACTATGGCTACACCTTC
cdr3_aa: CASSLEQFNYGYTF

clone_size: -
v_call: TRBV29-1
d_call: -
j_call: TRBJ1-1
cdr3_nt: TGCAGCGTTGGGGGGGTGAACACTGAAGCTTTCTTT
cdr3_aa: CSVGGVNTEAFF

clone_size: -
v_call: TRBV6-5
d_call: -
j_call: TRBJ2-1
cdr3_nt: TGTGCCAGCAGTCATCTCGGACAGTACAATGAGCAGTTCTTC
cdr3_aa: CASSHLGQYNEQFF

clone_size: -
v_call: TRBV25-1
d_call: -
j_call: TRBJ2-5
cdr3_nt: TGTGCCACCGGACCTTGGCAGGAGGGGGCTGGAGAGACCCAGTACTTC
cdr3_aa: CATGPWQEGAGETQYF

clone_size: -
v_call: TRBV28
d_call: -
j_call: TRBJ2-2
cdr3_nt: TGTGCCAGCAGTCCGACGGGTAGTTTTACCGGGGAGCTGTTTTTT
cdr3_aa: CASSPTGSFTGELFF

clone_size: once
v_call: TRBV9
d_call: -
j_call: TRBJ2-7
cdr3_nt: TGTGCCAGCAGCGGGGGCCTGGGGTACGAGCAGTACTTC
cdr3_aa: CASSGGLGYEQYF

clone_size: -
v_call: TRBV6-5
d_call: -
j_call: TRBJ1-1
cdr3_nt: TGTGCCAGCAAAGGGGGTCAGAACACTGAAGCTTTCTTT
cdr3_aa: CASKGGQNTEAFF

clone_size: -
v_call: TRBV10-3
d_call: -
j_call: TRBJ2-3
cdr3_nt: TGTGCCATCAGTGACAATAAACGGGAAGATACGCAGTATTTT
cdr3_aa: CAISDNKREDTQYF